This paragraph covers one T cell receptor (beta chain) sequence. A read error may be the cause here, since a much bigger clone is one base away. Germline CDR1 MDHEN, CDR2 SYDVKM. Trimming removed 9 bases from V and 5 bases from J, with 22 bases in between. The CDR3 contains 15 residues. Starting material of 500 to 600 ng total RNA yielded TCR beta cDNA via a constant-region primer. TCR beta libraries came from three nested multiplex PCR rounds using slightly modified ARM-PCR. Running around 9 cycles apiece, the first two PCR rounds relied on TRBV1-TRBV30 forward primers together with a C-beta reverse primer. TCRdb fed the multiplex PCR reads into MiXCR, producing one record per CDR3 protein. In the table there are about 210,000 distinct CDR3 sequences, about two thirds of which are singletons. The source of the blood RNA was unsorted whole blood, and germline DNA was extracted as well. These data originate in a study of tumor-infiltrating lymphocytes in primary liver carcinoma.

Material for sequencing was peripheral blood. The TCR was taken from a woman between 55 and 75 years old with primary liver carcinoma and hepatitis B virus infection. The chain recombines TRBV28 with TRBJ2-5, with D perhaps being TRBD1 or TRBD2 (5 bases each). CDR3 sequence reads: CARSPRLQWGETQYF. As DNA, the CDR3 is TGTGCCAGGAGTCCCCGTCTACAGTGGGGGGAGACCCAGTACTTC.